The rows below give T cell receptor beta chains drawn from one sample of a study of CD4 T cells in relation to SARS-CoV-2 and coronaviruses. Clones were read by immunoSEQ multiplex PCR, and TCRdb kept only the in-frame ones, dropping some. The sample records roughly 14,000 clones, over 60% being singletons. No antigens are known for them. The sample was CD4+ T cells from PBMCs, cultured in vitro. Every receptor here comes from a human donor in good health. Both conserved end residues are part of each CDR3. The order of the fields is J gene, D gene, V gene, CDR3 length, CDR3 DNA, CDR3 protein. D genes are given only for firm matches.

TRBJ2-2,TRBD1,TRBV24-1,14,TGTGCCACTTCGGGACAGGGTGACACCGGGGAGCTGTTTTTT,CATSGQGDTGELFF
TRBJ1-1,-,TRBV5-1,14,TGCGCCAGCAGCTTGAGGGCGGTGAACACTGAAGCTTTCTTT,CASSLRAVNTEAFF
TRBJ1-2,-,TRBV12-3/TRBV12-4,13,TGTGCCAGCAGTTCCACTTCTGACTATGGCTACACCTTC,CASSSTSDYGYTF
TRBJ2-7,TRBD1,TRBV3-1/TRBV3-2,15,TGTGCCAGCAGCCACGGGACAGGGTACGGGTACGAGCAGTACTTC,CASSHGTGYGYEQYF
TRBJ2-1,TRBD2,TRBV5-5,14,TGTGCCAGCAGCGCCGACCGCGGGAGGTATGAGCAGTTCTTC,CASSADRGRYEQFF
TRBJ2-3,-,TRBV5-4,12,TGTGCCAGCAGTTACATCACAGATACGCAGTATTTT,CASSYITDTQYF
TRBJ2-2,TRBD2,TRBV19,16,TGTGCCAGTAGTATCTTGGCGGGAGGAATCACCGGGGAGCTGTTTTTT,CASSILAGGITGELFF
TRBJ1-5,TRBD1,TRBV19,13,TGTGCCAGTAGTGGAGACAGGGGGCAGCCCCAGCATTTT,CASSGDRGQPQHF
TRBJ2-2,-,TRBV9,15,TGTGCCAGCAGCGTAACCCCCCAGCGTACCGGGGAGCTGTTTTTT,CASSVTPQRTGELFF
TRBJ1-4,-,TRBV19,18,TGTGCCAGTAGAAGAGGTAGGGGCAGCCGAAATGAGGTTGGAAAACTGTTTTTT,CASRRGRGSRNEVGKLFF